This TCR beta chain was captured by sequencing in a study of molecular identifiers for immune sequencing clone quantification. Germline V gene lookup returns CDR1 MNHEY and CDR2 SMNVEV (reference sequence). V gave up 4 bases and J gave up 3 bases, with 13 bases separating them. The CDR3 is 14 amino acids. Sorting recovered naive CD8 T cells on a CD8+CD4-CCR7+CD45RA+ profile. From the PCR reads, TCRdb called clonotypes with MiXCR, one entry per CDR3 protein. The table has about half a million distinct CDR3 sequences, around 25% seen once. This clonotype appeared a single time. The rearrangement uses TRBV27 and TRBJ2-7; unclear D gene. The sequence derives from a human donor in good health. Some libraries in this study had Jurkat cell RNA spiked in. The specimen was naive CD8+ T cells from blood, with Jurkat cell RNA spiked in. Subset indicated: FACS-sorted CD8+CD4-CCR7+CD45RA+ naive T cells. CDR3 nucleotide sequence: TGTGCCAGCAGTTCTGGGCTAACGGGCTACGAGCAGTACTTC. Translated, it gives CASSSGLTGYEQYF.